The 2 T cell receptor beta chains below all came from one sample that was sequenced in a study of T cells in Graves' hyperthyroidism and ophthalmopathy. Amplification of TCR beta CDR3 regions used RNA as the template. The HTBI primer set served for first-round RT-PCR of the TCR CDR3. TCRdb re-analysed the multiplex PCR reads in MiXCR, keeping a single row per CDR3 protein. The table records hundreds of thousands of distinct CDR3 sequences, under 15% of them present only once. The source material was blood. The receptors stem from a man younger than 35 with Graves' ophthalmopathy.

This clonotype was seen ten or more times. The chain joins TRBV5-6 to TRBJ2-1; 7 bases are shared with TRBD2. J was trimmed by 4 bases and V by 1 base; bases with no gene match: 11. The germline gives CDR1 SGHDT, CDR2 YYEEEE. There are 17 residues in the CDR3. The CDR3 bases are TGTGCCAGCAGCTTGTGGGCCACTAGCGCACCTTACAATGAGCAGTTCTTC. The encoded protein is CASSLWATSAPYNEQFF.

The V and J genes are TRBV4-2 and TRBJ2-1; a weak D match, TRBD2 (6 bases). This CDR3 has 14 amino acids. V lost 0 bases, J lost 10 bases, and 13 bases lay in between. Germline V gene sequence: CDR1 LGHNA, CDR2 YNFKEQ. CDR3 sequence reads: CASSQDGLTREQFF. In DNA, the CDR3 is TGTGCCAGCAGCCAAGATGGTTTGACTAGAGAGCAGTTCTTC.